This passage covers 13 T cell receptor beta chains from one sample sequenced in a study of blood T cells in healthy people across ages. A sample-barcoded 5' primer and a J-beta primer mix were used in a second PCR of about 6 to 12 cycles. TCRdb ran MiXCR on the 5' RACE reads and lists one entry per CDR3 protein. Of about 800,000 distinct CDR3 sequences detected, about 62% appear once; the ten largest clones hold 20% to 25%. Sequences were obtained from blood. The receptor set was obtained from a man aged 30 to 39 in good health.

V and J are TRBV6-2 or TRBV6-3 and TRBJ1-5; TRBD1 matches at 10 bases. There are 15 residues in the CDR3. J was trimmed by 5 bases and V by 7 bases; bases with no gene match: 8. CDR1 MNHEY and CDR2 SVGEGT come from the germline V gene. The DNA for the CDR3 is TGTGCCAGCAAACAGGACAGGGGGTTTCATCAGCCCCAGCATTTT. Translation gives CASKQDRGFHQPQHF.

As DNA, the CDR3 is TGCAGTGCTAGAGAGTCTGTCTACGAGCAGTACTTC. Translating it yields CSARESVYEQYF. The genes are TRBV20-1 and TRBJ2-5; D not certain. TRBJ2-7 matches the DNA end more closely, so the J call is doubtful. The CDR3 runs to 12 residues. CDR1 DFQATT and CDR2 SNEGSKA come from the germline V gene (reference sequence).

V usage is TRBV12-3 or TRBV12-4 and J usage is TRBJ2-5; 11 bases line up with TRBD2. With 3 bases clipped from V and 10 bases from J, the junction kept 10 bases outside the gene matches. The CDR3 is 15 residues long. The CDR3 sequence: CASSFLTSGTLDQYF. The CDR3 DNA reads TGTGCCAGCAGTTTTTTGACTAGCGGGACTTTAGACCAGTACTTC.

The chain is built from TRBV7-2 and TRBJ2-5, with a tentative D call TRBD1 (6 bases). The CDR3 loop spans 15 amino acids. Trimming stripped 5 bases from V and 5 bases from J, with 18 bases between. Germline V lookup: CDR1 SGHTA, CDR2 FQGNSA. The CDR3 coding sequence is TGTGCCAGCAGCCCCCTTGGGGGCTTTAGGGAGACCCAGTACTTC. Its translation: CASSPLGGFRETQYF.

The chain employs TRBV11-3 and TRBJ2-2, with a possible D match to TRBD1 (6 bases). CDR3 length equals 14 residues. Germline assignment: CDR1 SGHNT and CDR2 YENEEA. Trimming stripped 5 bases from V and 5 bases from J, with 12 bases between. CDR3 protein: CASSRRGDTGELFF. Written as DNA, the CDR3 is TGTGCCAGCAGCCGCAGGGGTGATACCGGGGAGCTGTTTTTT.

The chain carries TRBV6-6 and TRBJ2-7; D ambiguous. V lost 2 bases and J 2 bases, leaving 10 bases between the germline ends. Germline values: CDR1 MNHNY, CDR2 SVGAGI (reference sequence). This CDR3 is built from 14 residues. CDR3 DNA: TGTGCCAGCAGTTACGGGTCAGACACCTACGAGCAGTACTTC. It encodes CASSYGSDTYEQYF.

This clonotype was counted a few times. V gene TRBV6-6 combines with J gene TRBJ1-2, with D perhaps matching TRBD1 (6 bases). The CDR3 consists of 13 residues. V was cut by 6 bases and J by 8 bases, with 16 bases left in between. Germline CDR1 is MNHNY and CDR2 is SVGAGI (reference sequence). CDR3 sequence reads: CASSPQGGNGYTF. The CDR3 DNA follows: TGTGCCAGCAGCCCACAGGGTGGGAACGGCTACACCTTC.

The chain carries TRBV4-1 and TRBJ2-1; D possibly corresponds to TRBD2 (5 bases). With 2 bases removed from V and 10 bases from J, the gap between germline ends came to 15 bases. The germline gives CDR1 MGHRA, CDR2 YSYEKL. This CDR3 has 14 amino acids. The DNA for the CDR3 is TGCGCCAGCAGCCAATGGTACGGAGGTCGGGAGCAGTTCTTC. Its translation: CASSQWYGGREQFF.

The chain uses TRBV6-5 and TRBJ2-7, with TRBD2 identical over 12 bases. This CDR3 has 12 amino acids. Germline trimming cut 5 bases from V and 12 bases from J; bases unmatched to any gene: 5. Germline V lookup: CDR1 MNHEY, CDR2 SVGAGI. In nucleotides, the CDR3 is TGTGCCAGCAGTGGACTAGCGGGACAGGTGTACTTC. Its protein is CASSGLAGQVYF.

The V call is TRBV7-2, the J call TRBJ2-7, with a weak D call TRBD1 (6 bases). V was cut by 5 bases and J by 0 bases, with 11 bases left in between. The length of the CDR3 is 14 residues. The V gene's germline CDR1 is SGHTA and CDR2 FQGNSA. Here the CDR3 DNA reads TGTGCCAGCAGCCGGGCAGGGGCCTCCTACGAGCAGTACTTC. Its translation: CASSRAGASYEQYF.

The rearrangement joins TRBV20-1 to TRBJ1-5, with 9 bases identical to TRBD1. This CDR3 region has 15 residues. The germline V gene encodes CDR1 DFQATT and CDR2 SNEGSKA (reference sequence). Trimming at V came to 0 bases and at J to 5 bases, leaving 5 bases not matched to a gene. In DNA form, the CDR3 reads TGCAGTGCTAGAGAGGCGACAGGGGGACATCAGCCCCAGCATTTT. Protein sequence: CSAREATGGHQPQHF.

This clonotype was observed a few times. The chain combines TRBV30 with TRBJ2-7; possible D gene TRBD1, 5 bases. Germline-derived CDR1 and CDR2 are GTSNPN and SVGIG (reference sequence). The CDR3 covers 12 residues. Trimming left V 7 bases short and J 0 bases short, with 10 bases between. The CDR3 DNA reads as TGTGCCTCCGGACAAAGCTCCTACGAGCAGTACTTC. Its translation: CASGQSSYEQYF.

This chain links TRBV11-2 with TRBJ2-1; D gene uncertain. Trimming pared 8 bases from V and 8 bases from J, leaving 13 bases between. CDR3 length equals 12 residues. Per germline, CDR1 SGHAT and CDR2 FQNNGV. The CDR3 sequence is CASWRSADEQFF. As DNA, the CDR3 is TGTGCCAGCTGGCGGTCAGCTGATGAGCAGTTCTTC.